Presented here are 9 T cell receptor beta chains from one specimen sequenced in a study of blood T cell repertoires in COVID-19. Assay used: immunoSEQ multiplex PCR; TCRdb lists only in-frame clones, some missing. Of 130,000 or so clones in the sample, roughly 80% were seen once. Material: peripheral blood. Receptor source: a human donor in a cohort sampled during active COVID-19.

The chain uses TRBV5-5 and TRBJ1-2; D remains ambiguous. Germline lookup yields CDR1 SGHKS and CDR2 YYEKEE (reference sequence). The CDR3 has 15 amino acids. Trimming took off 1 base at V and 4 bases at J, with 14 bases between the two ends. The CDR3 nucleotides are TGTGCCAGCAGCTTGACAGAGACATACTTCTATGGCTACACCTTC. It yields the protein CASSLTETYFYGYTF.

The chain links TRBV28 to TRBJ2-3; 9 bases agree with TRBD2. V dropped 4 bases and J dropped 6; count of bases not matched to a gene: 14. CDR3 size: 17 residues. The germline V gene has CDR1 MDHEN and CDR2 SYDVKM. As DNA, the CDR3 is TGTGCCAGCAGTTCCTCGCTAGCGGGGCCCTCGCCGGATACGCAGTATTTT. Amino acids: CASSSSLAGPSPDTQYF.

This sequence joins TRBV6-6 and TRBJ2-5; D gene uncertain. The V and J ends lost 5 bases and 3 bases respectively, with 4 bases between them. CDR3 length equals 11 residues. CDR1 and CDR2 from the germline V gene are MNHNY and SVGAGI (reference sequence). The CDR3 coding sequence is TGTGCCAGCAGTGTAAAAGAGACCCAGTACTTC. Translating it yields CASSVKETQYF.

V usage is TRBV3-1 (or the pseudogene TRBV3-2) and J usage is TRBJ1-1; 8 bases map to TRBD1. Germline V lookup: CDR1 LGHDT, CDR2 YNNKEL (reference sequence). Trimming removed 7 bases from V and 7 bases from J; junction bases left unmatched: 11. The CDR3 extends over 14 amino acids. The CDR3 is CASNRINTGGEAFF. CDR3 nucleotide sequence: TGTGCCAGCAACCGAATTAATACAGGGGGTGAAGCTTTCTTT.

The chain joins TRBV7-9 to TRBJ1-1, with D possibly being TRBD1 (6 bases). The CDR3 has 15 amino acids. The germline CDR1 and CDR2 sequences are SEHNR and FQNEAQ (reference sequence). V dropped 0 bases and J dropped 1 base, with 9 bases sitting between them. The chain's CDR3 is CASSLAGHPNTEAFF. In DNA, the CDR3 is TGTGCCAGCAGCTTAGCGGGACACCCGAACACTGAAGCTTTCTTT.

This clone was observed a few times. The gene calls are TRBV9 and TRBJ2-1, with 9 bases that match TRBD2. Per germline, CDR1 SGDLS and CDR2 YYNGEE. CDR3 size: 16 residues. The J segment lost 7 bases and the V segment lost 0 bases, leaving 8 bases of the junction unmatched. The CDR3 sequence is CASSVEGSGRWNEQFF. The CDR3 bases are TGTGCCAGCAGCGTAGAGGGTAGCGGGAGATGGAATGAGCAGTTCTTC.

V and J are TRBV27 and TRBJ2-4, with no clear D. V was trimmed by 3 bases and J by 0 bases, leaving 6 bases between them. CDR1 is MNHEY, CDR2 SMNVEV, per germline (reference sequence). The CDR3 runs to 14 residues. The CDR3 DNA sequence: TGTGCCAGCAGTTTTTCCCTAGCCAAAAACATTCAGTACTTC. This gives the protein CASSFSLAKNIQYF.

Here the CDR3 DNA reads TGTGCCAGCAGCTCGGACAGGGAGGAGACCCAGTACTTC. Its translation is CASSSDREETQYF. The chain uses TRBV7-2 and TRBJ2-5; 8 positions agree with TRBD1. V dropped 4 bases and J dropped 5; count of bases not matched to a gene: 3. This CDR3 contains 13 residues. Germline values: CDR1 SGHTA, CDR2 FQGNSA.

The chain combines TRBV28 with TRBJ2-7, with 10 bases lining up with TRBD2. Germline V gene data show CDR1 as MDHEN and CDR2 as SYDVKM. The V gene end was trimmed by 5 bases and the J gene end by 1 base; junction bases not matched to a gene: 5. The CDR3 covers 15 residues. The CDR3 sequence is CASSPEREGSYEQYF. CDR3 coding DNA: TGTGCCAGCAGTCCAGAGCGGGAGGGTTCCTACGAGCAGTACTTC.